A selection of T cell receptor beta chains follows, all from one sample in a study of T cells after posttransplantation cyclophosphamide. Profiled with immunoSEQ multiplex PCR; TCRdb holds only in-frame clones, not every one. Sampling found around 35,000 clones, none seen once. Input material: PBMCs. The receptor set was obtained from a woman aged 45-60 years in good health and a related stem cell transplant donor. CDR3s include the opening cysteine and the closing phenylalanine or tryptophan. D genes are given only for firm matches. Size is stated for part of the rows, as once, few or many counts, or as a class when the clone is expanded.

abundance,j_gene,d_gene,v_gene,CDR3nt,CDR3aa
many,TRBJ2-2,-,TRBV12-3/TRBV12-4,TGTGCCAGCAGTTTAACACTACCCGGGGAGCTGTTTTTT,CASSLTLPGELFF
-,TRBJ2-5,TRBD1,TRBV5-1,TGCGCCAGCAGCTTACCGGGACAGGGAGAGACCCAGTACTTC,CASSLPGQGETQYF
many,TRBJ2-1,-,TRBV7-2,TGTGCCAGCAGCTTTAGCGTACACAATGAGCAGTTCTTC,CASSFSVHNEQFF
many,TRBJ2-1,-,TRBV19,TGTGCCAGTAGTTTCGGGACTGCGGGACTGGAGCAGTTCTTC,CASSFGTAGLEQFF
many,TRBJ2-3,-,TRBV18,TGTGCCAGCTCACGTTCTACAGGGAGCACAGATACGCAGTATTTT,CASSRSTGSTDTQYF
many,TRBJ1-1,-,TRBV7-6,TGTGCCAGCAGCGCCGGGCGGGGGGTAGACACTGAAGCTTTCTTT,CASSAGRGVDTEAFF
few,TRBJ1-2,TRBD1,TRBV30,TGTGCCTCTTCGGACAGGTTTGGCTACACCTTC,CASSDRFGYTF
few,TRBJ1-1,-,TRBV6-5,TGTGCCAGCAGCAGACGGGGATTAAGGACTGAAGCTTTCTTT,CASSRRGLRTEAFF
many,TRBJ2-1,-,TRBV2,TGTGCCAGCAACGAGGGCCCTTACAATGAGCAGTTCTTC,CASNEGPYNEQFF
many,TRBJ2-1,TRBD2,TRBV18,TGTGCCAGCTCACCCACTAGCGGATCGTACAATGAGCAGTTCTTC,CASSPTSGSYNEQFF
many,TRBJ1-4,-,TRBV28,TGTGCCAGCAGTTCCTCCGTGGAAAAACTGTTTTTT,CASSSSVEKLFF
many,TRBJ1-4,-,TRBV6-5,TGTGCCAGCAGTTACTATGGACACTCGGAGAATGAAAAACTGTTTTTT,CASSYYGHSENEKLFF
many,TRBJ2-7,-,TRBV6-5,TGTGCCAGCAGTCCCGGGCAGGGGACCTACGAGCAGTACTTC,CASSPGQGTYEQYF
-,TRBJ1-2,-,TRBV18,TGTGCCAGCTCACCTATAACCGACAGCTACTATGGCTACACCTTC,CASSPITDSYYGYTF
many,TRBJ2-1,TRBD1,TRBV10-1,TGCGCCAGCAGTGGGCACAGTCTCGGCAGGGGGCGGGATCAGCAGTTCTTC,CASSGHSLGRGRDQQFF
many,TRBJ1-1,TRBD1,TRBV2,TGTGCCAGCAGTGAAGAGGGGACAGGAGAAGCTTTCTTT,CASSEEGTGEAFF
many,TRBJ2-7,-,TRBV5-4,TGTGCCAGCAGCTTGGGACAACGAGGGGACTACGAGCAGTACTTC,CASSLGQRGDYEQYF
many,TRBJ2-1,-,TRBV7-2,TGTGCCAGCAGCTTAGGCGGGCCCCACAATGAGCAGTTCTTC,CASSLGGPHNEQFF
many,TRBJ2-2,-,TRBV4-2,TGTGCCAGCAGCCAAGATAGACGCCAGGGTGACACCGGGGAGCTGTTTTTT,CASSQDRRQGDTGELFF
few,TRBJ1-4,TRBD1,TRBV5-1,TGCGCCAGCAGCCTCGGACAGGGAGCAACTAATGAAAAACTGTTTTTT,CASSLGQGATNEKLFF
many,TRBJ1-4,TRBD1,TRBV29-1,TGCAGCGTCCGGACAGGGTCGGATGAAAAACTGTTTTTT,CSVRTGSDEKLFF
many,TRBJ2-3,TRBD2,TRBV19,TGTGCCAGTAGTACCCTAGCGGGAGGAGCAGATACGCAGTATTTT,CASSTLAGGADTQYF
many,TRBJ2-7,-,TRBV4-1,TGCGCCAGCAGCCAAGCTTGGGCAGGGGCCACCTACGAGCAGTACTTC,CASSQAWAGATYEQYF
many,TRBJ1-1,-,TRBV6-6,TGTGCCAGCCATCTCGACTGGCGGAACACTGAAGCTTTCTTT,CASHLDWRNTEAFF
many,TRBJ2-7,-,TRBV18,TGTGCCAGCTCACCACCCCAGGTAACCGATCCGACCTACGAGCAGTACTTC,CASSPPQVTDPTYEQYF
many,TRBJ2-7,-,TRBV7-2,TGTGCCAGCAGCAATAGCGTTGCCTACGAGCAGTACTTC,CASSNSVAYEQYF